Below, one T cell receptor beta chain is given with its context. Trimming shortened V by 3 bases and J by 4 bases, and 17 bases separated the two germline ends. This CDR3 is 15 amino acids long. Germline loops: CDR1 SQVTM, CDR2 ANQGSEA. RNA totalling roughly 0.45 to 1 ug underwent reverse transcription with random hexamers. Amplification of the TCR beta CDR3 was carried out by immunoSEQ multiplex PCR, which spanned a total of 54 Vbeta and 13 Jbeta segments. TCRdb reanalysed the immunoSEQ multiplex PCR reads using MiXCR and keeps one entry per CDR3 protein. Of roughly 200,000 distinct CDR3 sequences listed, around 96% are singletons. Age- and sex-matched healthy donors served as the control group. FACS was used to enrich TEMRA cells, whereas the CD8+ and CD4+ T cells were obtained by negative isolation. The record originates from a study of CD8 T cells in Susac syndrome.

J is TRBJ2-3 and V is TRBV29-1, with a tentative D call TRBD2 (6 bases). The receptor was isolated from a human donor in good health. Sequencing was done on a sample of CD4+ T cells from PBMCs. The CDR3 sequence is CSVEGGGESADTQYF. As DNA, the CDR3 is TGCAGCGTTGAGGGTGGAGGGGAAAGTGCAGATACGCAGTATTTT.